Listed here are 28 T cell receptor beta chains from one sample, sequenced in a study of T cell responses to AZD1222 COVID-19 vaccine. Sequencing used immunoSEQ multiplex PCR; TCRdb keeps in-frame clones, though not all of them. The top ten hold just under 7% of the sample, which has roughly 140,000 clones, 75% to 90% seen once. The sample in question was peripheral blood, obtained after recovery from COVID-19. The source of these receptors is an adult who had recovered from COVID-19.

J is TRBJ2-1 and V is TRBV7-2, with 9 bases that match TRBD1. This CDR3 has 15 residues. The germline V gene has CDR1 SGHTA and CDR2 FQGNSA. V dropped 5 bases and J dropped 2; count of bases not matched to a gene: 4. CDR3: CASSTRQGAYNEQFF. The CDR3 nucleotides are TGTGCCAGCAGCACGAGACAGGGGGCCTACAATGAGCAGTTCTTC.

The chain employs TRBV5-4 and TRBJ2-3; TRBD1 might be the D (5 bases). This CDR3 comprises 16 residues. Looked up from germline, CDR1 is SGHNT and CDR2 is YYREEE (reference sequence). V lost 3 bases and J lost 4, with 18 bases in between. CDR3 nucleotides: TGTGCCAGCAGCTCAGGGCCCCAGGAAGACCCAGATACGCAGTATTTT. Amino acid sequence: CASSSGPQEDPDTQYF.

This clone was found a few times. This chain connects TRBV5-5 to TRBJ2-3; D might be TRBD2 (5 bases). V lost 4 bases and J lost 4, with 16 bases in between. The CDR3 sequence is 15 residues long. CDR1 SGHKS and CDR2 YYEKEE come from the germline V gene (reference sequence). DNA for the CDR3: TGTGCCAGCAGCCTCCAGGAGGTTGAGGCAGATACGCAGTATTTT. This encodes CASSLQEVEADTQYF.

The V and J genes are TRBV2 and TRBJ2-1; D might be TRBD1 (6 bases). Germline lookup yields CDR1 SNHLY and CDR2 FYNNEI. This CDR3 has 13 amino acids. V was trimmed by 8 bases and J by 5 bases, leaving 13 bases between them. The CDR3 region is CASARGGNNEQFF. CDR3 coding DNA: TGTGCCAGCGCCCGAGGGGGAAACAATGAGCAGTTCTTC.

The chain has TRBV9 and TRBJ2-7, with 13 bases aligning to TRBD2. From germline, CDR1 is SGDLS and CDR2 YYNGEE. The CDR3 contains 15 residues. The V and J ends lost 4 bases and 2 bases, in that order; junction bases with no gene match: 3. CDR3 loop: CASSPGLAGPYEQYF. DNA of the CDR3: TGTGCCAGCAGCCCGGGACTAGCGGGACCCTACGAGCAGTACTTC.

The chain joins TRBV4-2 to TRBJ2-1, with a weak D call TRBD1 (6 bases). V lost 0 bases, J lost 7 bases, and 16 bases lay in between. From germline, CDR1 is LGHNA and CDR2 YNFKEQ. The CDR3 runs 16 residues. CDR3 sequence (DNA): TGTGCCAGCAGCCAAGATTCGGCAGGGGTTCTAAATGAGCAGTTCTTC. Its translation is CASSQDSAGVLNEQFF.

A single count supports this clone. The chain recombines TRBV6-2 or TRBV6-3 with TRBJ2-2; D not resolved. The length of the CDR3 is 14 residues. Trimming took 2 bases from V and 2 from J, leaving 6 bases between them. Germline V gives CDR1 MNHEY, CDR2 SVGEGT. The CDR3 nucleotides read TGTGCCAGCAGTTACGTCCGAAACACCGGGGAGCTGTTTTTT. As protein: CASSYVRNTGELFF.

The sample holds one count of this clone. The chain joins TRBV4-2 to TRBJ2-3, with 9 bases aligning to TRBD2. Germline V CDR1 and CDR2: LGHNA, YNFKEQ. The CDR3 covers 17 residues. With V trimmed by 0 bases and J by 4 bases, 8 bases remained unmatched. The CDR3 protein is CASSQDRLAGSADTQYF. CDR3 DNA: TGTGCCAGCAGCCAAGATCGGCTAGCGGGATCGGCAGATACGCAGTATTTT.

This chain links TRBV27 with TRBJ2-5, with 15 bases identical to TRBD2. The CDR3 is 18 residues long. Per germline, CDR1 MNHEY and CDR2 SMNVEV (reference sequence). The V and J ends lost 0 bases and 5 bases, in that order; junction bases with no gene match: 7. The CDR3 sequence is CASSLSGTSGRSWETQYF. As DNA, the CDR3 is TGTGCCAGCAGTTTATCGGGGACTAGCGGGAGGTCATGGGAGACCCAGTACTTC.

The rearrangement uses TRBV20-1 and TRBJ1-2; tentatively, D is TRBD1 (5 bases). This CDR3 has 11 residues. Trimming took off 5 bases at V and 8 bases at J, with 12 bases between the two ends. From germline, CDR1 is DFQATT and CDR2 SNEGSKA (reference sequence). The CDR3 here is CSAAREGGYTF. CDR3 bases: TGCAGTGCTGCCAGGGAAGGGGGCTACACCTTC.

This rearrangement joins TRBV2 to TRBJ2-1, with D tentatively TRBD2 (6 bases). Germline-derived CDR1 and CDR2 are SNHLY and FYNNEI. The ends were cut back, 6 bases at V and 5 bases at J, with 11 bases in the middle. This CDR3 region has 13 residues. The CDR3 protein is CASRGRGNNEQFF. The CDR3 DNA is TGTGCCAGCAGGGGGCGGGGTAACAATGAGCAGTTCTTC.

The chain is built from TRBV4-2 and TRBJ1-1; D perhaps matches TRBD1 (5 bases). This CDR3 contains 15 residues. V lost 1 base to trimming and J lost 1 base, with 10 bases between them. Germline V lookup: CDR1 LGHNA, CDR2 YNFKEQ. CDR3 DNA sequence: TGTGCCAGCAGCCAAGCGAGGGGCACGAACACTGAAGCTTTCTTT. Protein sequence: CASSQARGTNTEAFF.

The chain recombines TRBV5-3 with TRBJ1-2, with D hard to call. TRBV5-3 is classed as an ORF, of uncertain function. The CDR3 runs 17 residues. Trimming cost V 0 bases and J 1 base, with 16 bases left between them. CDR3 coding DNA: TGTGCCAGAAGCTTGGAATTTTGCCCGGCTATTAACTATGGCTACACCTTC. It is translated as CARSLEFCPAINYGYTF.

The chain links TRBV6-2 or TRBV6-3 to TRBJ1-2; no firm D call. This CDR3 region has 14 residues. Trimming took off 0 bases at V and 5 bases at J, with 10 bases between the two ends. Germline CDR1 and CDR2: MNHEY and SVGEGT. CDR3 coding DNA: TGTGCCAGCAGTTACTCCGGGCTTGGGTATGGCTACACCTTC. Protein: CASSYSGLGYGYTF.

The CDR3 loop is CASTVQGSDTEAFF. The CDR3 nucleotides are TGTGCCAGCACTGTCCAGGGGTCGGACACTGAAGCTTTCTTT. V gene TRBV6-5 combines with J gene TRBJ1-1; maybe TRBD1 (6 bases). This CDR3 is built from 14 residues. Germline V gives CDR1 MNHEY, CDR2 SVGAGI. Trimming took 7 bases from V and 3 from J, leaving 15 bases between them.

The chain has TRBV5-6 and TRBJ1-5, with D possibly TRBD1 on 5 matching bases. The CDR3 runs to 16 residues. V was trimmed by 4 bases and J by 0 bases, leaving 14 bases between them. Germline lookup yields CDR1 SGHDT and CDR2 YYEEEE. For the CDR3, the DNA is TGTGCCAGCAGCCAAGGGGCGGGATATAGCAATCAGCCCCAGCATTTT. Translated, it gives CASSQGAGYSNQPQHF.

J is TRBJ1-6 and V is TRBV7-2; maybe TRBD1 (5 bases). Looked up from germline, CDR1 is SGHTA and CDR2 is FQGNSA. The germline V and J ends were trimmed by 5 bases and 14 bases, with 22 bases remaining between them. The CDR3 is made up of 15 amino acids. The CDR3 sequence: CASSPHFTTASTLHF. In DNA form, the CDR3 reads TGTGCCAGCAGCCCTCACTTTACGACAGCCTCGACCCTCCACTTT.

This chain links TRBV7-9 with TRBJ1-4; D remains ambiguous. V shed 1 base and J shed 11 bases, with 8 bases lying between them. This CDR3 has 12 residues. CDR1 SEHNR and CDR2 FQNEAQ come from the germline V gene (reference sequence). The CDR3 DNA follows: TGTGCCAGCAGCTTAGATACAGAGAAACTGTTTTTT. Translated, it gives CASSLDTEKLFF.

In DNA, the CDR3 is TGTGCCAGCGGACTAAGACTGGTAAACAATGAGCAGTTCTTC. Residues: CASGLRLVNNEQFF. The J gene is TRBJ2-1, the V gene TRBV6-5, with a possible D match to TRBD2 (6 bases). Germline CDR1 and CDR2: MNHEY and SVGAGI. The CDR3 runs to 14 residues. V was cut by 8 bases and J by 5 bases, with 16 bases left in between.

In this sample, this clone turned up once. This chain links TRBV5-1 with TRBJ1-2; 9 bases agree with TRBD1. In germline, CDR1 is SGHRS, CDR2 YFSETQ. After removal of 5 bases from V and 1 base from J, the junction contained 6 bases not matched to a gene. This CDR3 spans 15 amino acids. In nucleotides, the CDR3 is TGCGCCAGCAGGGAGGGACAGGGCGATAACTATGGCTACACCTTC. It is translated as CASREGQGDNYGYTF.

The rearrangement links TRBV6-4 to TRBJ2-1; D ambiguous. There are 15 residues in the CDR3. The V gene lost 0 bases and the J gene lost 0 bases, with 6 bases spanning the gap. Germline CDR1 and CDR2: MRHNA and SNTAGT. Here the CDR3 reads CASSDSGNSYNEQFF. As DNA, the CDR3 is TGTGCCAGCAGTGACTCTGGTAACTCCTACAATGAGCAGTTCTTC.

This clone was recorded once. The chain uses TRBV4-1 and TRBJ2-1; a possible D gene is TRBD2 (5 bases). The CDR3 has 15 amino acids. Germline V gene sequence: CDR1 MGHRA, CDR2 YSYEKL. V was clipped by 1 base and J by 7 bases, with 14 bases between them. The CDR3 coding sequence is TGCGCCAGCAGCCAAGTCGGCCAGTCGGGGAATGAGCAGTTCTTC. Amino acid sequence: CASSQVGQSGNEQFF.

This clone is a singleton in its sample. This chain connects TRBV27 to TRBJ1-6; D ambiguous. V was cut by 2 bases and J by 7 bases, with 6 bases left in between. CDR1 MNHEY and CDR2 SMNVEV come from the germline V gene (reference sequence). The CDR3 is 13 amino acids. This CDR3 reads CASSLVRNSPLHF. CDR3 in DNA: TGTGCCAGCAGTTTAGTCAGGAATTCACCCCTCCACTTT.

This clone was counted once. V gene TRBV5-4 combines with J gene TRBJ1-1, with 7 bases aligning to TRBD1. CDR1 and CDR2 from the germline V gene are SGHNT and YYREEE (reference sequence). This CDR3 is 14 amino acids long. V was clipped by 0 bases and J by 3 bases; unmatched bases: 2. The CDR3 coding sequence is TGTGCCAGCAGCTTGGACAGGGGAGACACTGAAGCTTTCTTT. Residues: CASSLDRGDTEAFF.

This chain links TRBV5-1 with TRBJ1-6; a possible D gene is TRBD1 (5 bases). V was cut by 0 bases and J by 9 bases, with 10 bases left in between. The CDR3 has 14 residues. Germline CDR1 and CDR2: SGHRS and YFSETQ. The CDR3 spells CASSLEGKGSPLHF. DNA of the CDR3: TGCGCCAGCAGCTTGGAGGGGAAGGGTTCACCCCTCCACTTT.

In its sample, this clone was seen once. The chain joins TRBV2 to TRBJ2-3, with 9 bases matching TRBD2. The V gene's germline CDR1 is SNHLY and CDR2 FYNNEI. The J segment lost 2 bases and the V segment lost 6 bases, leaving 9 bases of the junction unmatched. The CDR3 consists of 16 residues. The CDR3 protein is CASSLSSGESTDTQYF. The DNA for the CDR3 is TGTGCCAGCAGCCTATCTAGCGGGGAGTCCACAGATACGCAGTATTTT.

The chain carries TRBV20-1 and TRBJ1-1; the D is unclear. The CDR3 loop spans 11 amino acids. From germline, CDR1 is DFQATT and CDR2 SNEGSKA (reference sequence). V lost 2 bases and J 7 bases, leaving 8 bases between the germline ends. The DNA of the CDR3 is TGCAGTGCTAGAAGAAGCCTTGAAGCTTTCTTT. Its translation is CSARRSLEAFF.

This chain connects TRBV27 to TRBJ2-1; D is perhaps TRBD1 or TRBD2 (5 bases each). Germline V gene data show CDR1 as MNHEY and CDR2 as SMNVEV (reference sequence). V was shortened by 7 bases and J by 5 bases, with 12 bases between the two germline ends. The CDR3 consists of 13 residues. The CDR3 nucleotides are TGTGCCAGCACCCAAGGGACCCACAATGAGCAGTTCTTC. Protein: CASTQGTHNEQFF.